What follows are 24 T cell receptor beta chains derived from one specimen sequenced in a study of T cell changes during pregnancy in multiple sclerosis. Assay: immunoSEQ multiplex PCR; the TCRdb copy retains only in-frame clones and omits some. The sample lists around 59,000 clones; 90% to 95% were seen once. Specimen: peripheral blood, collected in the third trimester of pregnancy. These receptors all come from a female donor in good health, enrolled as a control in a pregnancy study.

This clone has a single count. This chain uses TRBV5-5 with TRBJ1-2; possible D gene TRBD1, 6 bases. The CDR3 contains 16 residues. The germline V gene encodes CDR1 SGHKS and CDR2 YYEKEE (reference sequence). V lost 4 bases to trimming and J lost 0 bases, with 16 bases between them. In nucleotides, the CDR3 is TGTGCCAGCAGCCCGCAACAGGGACGGGCTAACTATGGCTACACCTTC. Its translation: CASSPQQGRANYGYTF.

The chain recombines TRBV7-3 with TRBJ2-1; TRBD2 matches at 15 bases. Germline CDR1 and CDR2: SGHTA and FQGTGA. The CDR3 covers 20 residues. Trimming cost V 1 base and J 0 bases; bases outside gene matches: 7. CDR3 region: CASSLNPRTSGRASYNEQFF. In DNA, the CDR3 is TGTGCCAGCAGCTTAAACCCCAGGACTAGCGGGAGGGCCTCCTACAATGAGCAGTTCTTC.

The chain couples TRBV19 to TRBJ1-1; 7 positions match TRBD1. Germline trimming cut 5 bases from V and 0 bases from J; bases unmatched to any gene: 3. Looked up from germline, CDR1 is LNHDA and CDR2 is SQIVND (reference sequence). The CDR3 spans 14 residues. CDR3 protein: CASSLGQLNTEAFF. CDR3 DNA sequence: TGTGCCAGTAGTTTGGGACAGCTGAACACTGAAGCTTTCTTT.

This clone was detected a few times. CDR3 amino acids: CASSSGTGYQPQHF. CDR3 nucleotide sequence: TGTGCCAGCAGCTCAGGGACAGGGTATCAGCCCCAGCATTTT. The chain carries TRBV7-9 and TRBJ1-5; 9 bases fit TRBD1. The CDR3 spans 14 residues. Germline lookup yields CDR1 SEHNR and CDR2 FQNEAQ (reference sequence). Trimming at V came to 4 bases and at J to 5 bases, leaving 3 bases not matched to a gene.

V gene TRBV28 combines with J gene TRBJ1-5, with D possibly matching TRBD1 (5 bases). CDR1 and CDR2 from the germline V gene are MDHEN and SYDVKM. Deletions cut 7 bases from V and 3 bases from J, with 16 bases between. The length of the CDR3 is 15 residues. CDR3 nucleotides: TGTGCCAGCAAAAGGGTCGGGGGAAACAATCAGCCCCAGCATTTT. It codes for CASKRVGGNNQPQHF.

The chain carries TRBV19 and TRBJ2-1; 10 bases match TRBD2. CDR1 and CDR2 (germline): LNHDA, SQIVND (reference sequence). Trimming at V came to 6 bases and at J to 6 bases, leaving 8 bases not matched to a gene. CDR3 length equals 15 residues. The CDR3 loop is CASRVLAGDSNEQFF. The CDR3 DNA sequence: TGTGCCAGTAGGGTTCTAGCGGGGGATAGCAATGAGCAGTTCTTC.

The DNA of the CDR3 is TGTGCCAGCAGCACAAGGACAGCTACAAAGAACACTGAAGCTTTCTTT. Its protein product is CASSTRTATKNTEAFF. V and J are TRBV7-2 and TRBJ1-1; maybe TRBD1 (6 bases). This CDR3 spans 16 amino acids. The germline V and J ends were trimmed by 5 bases and 1 base, with 17 bases remaining between them. The germline CDR1 and CDR2 sequences are SGHTA and FQGNSA.

V is TRBV4-1 and J is TRBJ2-7; 14 bases are a match to TRBD2. This CDR3 region has 17 residues. The V and J ends lost 3 bases and 7 bases, in that order; junction bases with no gene match: 11. CDR1 is MGHRA and CDR2 is YSYEKL in the germline V gene. The CDR3 region has the DNA TGCGCCAGCAGCCACTTAAGACTAGCGGGAGGGCTTGGAGAGCAGTACTTC. Translating it yields CASSHLRLAGGLGEQYF.

V and J are TRBV6-1 and TRBJ2-7; D may be TRBD2 (5 bases). Trimming took 2 bases from V and 3 from J, leaving 11 bases between them. From germline, CDR1 is MNHNS and CDR2 SASEGT. The CDR3 is made up of 14 amino acids. In DNA form, the CDR3 reads TGTGCCAGCAGTGAAAAGTTACGGGGCTACGAGCAGTACTTC. It is translated as CASSEKLRGYEQYF.

CDR3 DNA sequence: TGTGCCAGCTCACCCCGGGGAGACAGGATGAGCTTCGATGGCTACACCTTC. As protein: CASSPRGDRMSFDGYTF. This sequence joins TRBV18 and TRBJ1-2, with D possibly matching TRBD1 (6 bases). Trimming removed 3 bases from V and 6 bases from J, with 23 bases in between. CDR3 length: 17 residues. Looked up from germline, CDR1 is KGHSH and CDR2 is LQKENI.

The chain links TRBV5-1 to TRBJ2-3; the D gene is possibly TRBD1 (5 bases). Trimming stripped 0 bases from V and 1 base from J, with 12 bases between. Per the germline V gene, CDR1 is SGHRS and CDR2 is YFSETQ. The CDR3 consists of 16 residues. CDR3: CASSLEGLGGTDTQYF. CDR3 DNA: TGCGCCAGCAGCTTGGAGGGGTTAGGTGGCACAGATACGCAGTATTTT. The whole variable domain, remainder taken from reference TRBV5-1 and TRBJ2-3, is KAGVTQTPRYLIKTRGQQVTLSCSPISGHRSVSWYQQTPGQGLQFLFEYFSETQRNKGNFPGRFSGRQFSNSRSEMNVSTLELGDSALYLCASSLEGLGGTDTQYFGPGTRLTVL.

The chain joins TRBV7-3 to TRBJ1-2, with D perhaps matching TRBD1 (6 bases). V was cut by 5 bases and J by 6 bases, with 16 bases left in between. The V gene's germline CDR1 is SGHTA and CDR2 FQGTGA. CDR3 size: 14 residues. CDR3: CASSPFGQSNGYTF. In DNA, the CDR3 is TGTGCCAGCAGCCCATTTGGACAGTCTAATGGCTACACCTTC.

This clone was observed once. V gene TRBV6-1 combines with J gene TRBJ1-2; D remains ambiguous. Deletions cut 1 base from V and 8 bases from J, with 17 bases between. Germline CDR1 MNHNS, CDR2 SASEGT. The CDR3 runs 15 residues. The CDR3 DNA follows: TGTGCCAGCAGTGAAGGTATAGAAGCCTCGCGGGGCTACACCTTC. Translation gives CASSEGIEASRGYTF.

V gene TRBV5-4 combines with J gene TRBJ2-3, with 13 bases aligning to TRBD2. CDR1 is SGHNT, CDR2 YYREEE, per germline (reference sequence). This CDR3 is built from 16 residues. V gave up 4 bases and J gave up 2 bases; unmatched junction bases: 4. CDR3 DNA: TGTGCCAGCAGCACTAGCGGGAGGGTGGTCACAGATACGCAGTATTTT. Translation: CASSTSGRVVTDTQYF.

The V call is TRBV15, the J call TRBJ1-3; no reliable D call. The length of the CDR3 is 14 residues. Looked up from germline, CDR1 is LNHNV and CDR2 is YYDKDF (reference sequence). The ends were cut back, 3 bases at V and 0 bases at J, with 6 bases in the middle. CDR3 amino acids: CATSRESSGNTIYF. CDR3 nucleotide sequence: TGTGCCACCAGCAGGGAGAGCTCTGGAAACACCATATATTTT.

The J gene is TRBJ2-1, the V gene TRBV19; TRBD2 might be the D (6 bases). CDR3 length: 14 residues. Trimming took 3 bases from V and 3 from J, leaving 9 bases between them. Germline-derived CDR1 and CDR2 are LNHDA and SQIVND (reference sequence). CDR3 nucleotides: TGTGCCAGTAGTATGGGGACTGTCTACAATGAGCAGTTCTTC. It is translated as CASSMGTVYNEQFF.

The chain combines TRBV5-4 with TRBJ2-1; 14 bases align to TRBD2. With V trimmed by 1 base and J by 8 bases, 5 bases remained unmatched. This CDR3 is 16 amino acids long. Germline lookup yields CDR1 SGHNT and CDR2 YYREEE (reference sequence). The CDR3 here is CASSLPPTSGGDEQFF. CDR3 in DNA: TGTGCCAGCAGCTTGCCGCCGACTAGCGGGGGGGATGAGCAGTTCTTC.

J is TRBJ2-6 and V is TRBV7-2; D gene ambiguous. The CDR3 has 15 residues. The V and J ends lost 1 base and 0 bases respectively, with 4 bases between them. Germline CDR1 SGHTA, CDR2 FQGNSA. In nucleotides, the CDR3 is TGTGCCAGCAGCTTAGATAGCTCTGGGGCCAACGTCCTGACTTTC. Encoded protein: CASSLDSSGANVLTF.

The rearrangement uses TRBV27 and TRBJ1-1, with TRBD1 matching 11 bases. The CDR3 runs to 17 residues. Germline CDR1 MNHEY, CDR2 SMNVEV (reference sequence). The V gene end was trimmed by 6 bases and the J gene end by 4 bases; junction bases not matched to a gene: 13. The CDR3 DNA sequence: TGTGCCAGCAGCCGGAGTCTAGGCGGGACAGGGGGCACTGAAGCTTTCTTT. Translation: CASSRSLGGTGGTEAFF.

V and J are TRBV25-1 and TRBJ2-7; 7 bases agree with TRBD2. Trimming removed 0 bases from V and 8 bases from J; junction bases left unmatched: 10. CDR3 length: 15 residues. CDR1 and CDR2 from the germline V gene are MGHDK and SYGVNS. The CDR3 loop reads CASSEYAGRGGQQYF. CDR3 nucleotide sequence: TGTGCCAGCAGTGAATACGCAGGGCGGGGAGGGCAGCAGTACTTC.

This clone was seen only once. The DNA for the CDR3 is TGTGCCAGCAGTTCTTTGGGGGCCGGGAACAATGAGCAGTTCTTC. Its protein is CASSSLGAGNNEQFF. The chain employs TRBV6-5 and TRBJ2-1, with a tentative D call TRBD1 (6 bases). V shed 4 bases and J shed 5 bases, with 15 bases lying between them. The CDR3 is 15 amino acids. Germline lookup yields CDR1 MNHEY and CDR2 SVGAGI.

This chain links TRBV7-3 with TRBJ2-3; 13 positions agree with TRBD2. This CDR3 contains 15 residues. V lost 6 bases, J lost 4 bases, and 4 bases stayed unmatched. Germline CDR1 reads SGHTA; CDR2 reads FQGTGA. CDR3 DNA sequence: TGTGCCAGCAGTCTACTAGCGGGGGGGCCAGATACGCAGTATTTT. It codes for CASSLLAGGPDTQYF.

This clone occurred a few times. The CDR3 loop reads CASSYEQGEAFF. As DNA, the CDR3 is TGTGCCAGCAGTTACGAACAGGGTGAAGCTTTCTTT. The rearrangement uses TRBV6-6 and TRBJ1-1; possibly TRBD1 for D (6 bases). This CDR3 comprises 12 residues. V lost 2 bases to trimming and J lost 7 bases, with 8 bases between them. Per the germline V gene, CDR1 is MNHNY and CDR2 is SVGAGI (reference sequence).

V gene TRBV6-6 combines with J gene TRBJ1-4, with 7 bases aligning to TRBD1. This CDR3 is 14 amino acids long. Germline V gene data show CDR1 as MNHNY and CDR2 as SVGAGI (reference sequence). The V and J ends lost 5 bases and 6 bases, in that order; junction bases with no gene match: 6. The CDR3 region has the DNA TGTGCCAGCAGTCGTGGGCAGGGGGATGAAAAACTGTTTTTT. This translates into CASSRGQGDEKLFF.